This T cell receptor beta chain is from a study of T cell responses to AZD1222 COVID-19 vaccine. Study conclusions and caveats: Among vaccine-associated CD4 TCRs, coverage spanned spike, with dominance at 160-218 and 743-854.

Per germline, CDR1 SGHTA and CDR2 FQGTGA. The trim removed 6 bases at V and 3 bases at J, leaving 6 bases unmatched. CDR3 length: 16 amino acids. Assay used: immunoSEQ multiplex PCR; TCRdb lists only in-frame clones, some missing. The sample has more than 90,000 clones, more than 70% seen once. This clone occurred a few times. The antigen remains undetermined. The sequencing used peripheral blood, collected 28 days after the second AZD1222 dose. This TCR derives from an adult who received the AZD1222 COVID-19 vaccine. V and J are TRBV7-3 and TRBJ2-3; 13 bases fit TRBD2. As DNA, the CDR3 is TGTGCCAGCAGTTTCTGGACTAGCGGGGGAACAGATACGCAGTATTTT. Protein product: CASSFWTSGGTDTQYF.